The clone carrying this T cell receptor beta chain has a count of ten or more. By way of CD45RO/CCR7/CD25/CD127/CD95/CD27, the CD4+ regulatory, stem cell-like memory, central memory and naive cells were sorted. These data belong to a study of beta chain features in type 1 diabetes. Reverse transcription of all isolated RNA meant that expressed TCRB transcripts were sequenced. Data came from immunoSEQ multiplex PCR; TCRdb stores just in-frame clones and leaves some out. The sample has fewer than 150,000 clones, less than 9% seen once. Trimming pared 0 bases from V and 4 bases from J, leaving 8 bases between. The CDR3 runs 13 residues. Germline lookup yields CDR1 SGHRS and CDR2 YFSETQ.

The V and J genes are TRBV5-1 and TRBJ2-7; D is unclear. Source material: central memory CD4+ T cells from blood. This receptor was taken from a woman in her 30s in good health. Here the CDR3 DNA reads TGCGCCAGCAGCTTGGCCCGAGAATACGAGCAGTACTTC. Translating gives CASSLAREYEQYF.